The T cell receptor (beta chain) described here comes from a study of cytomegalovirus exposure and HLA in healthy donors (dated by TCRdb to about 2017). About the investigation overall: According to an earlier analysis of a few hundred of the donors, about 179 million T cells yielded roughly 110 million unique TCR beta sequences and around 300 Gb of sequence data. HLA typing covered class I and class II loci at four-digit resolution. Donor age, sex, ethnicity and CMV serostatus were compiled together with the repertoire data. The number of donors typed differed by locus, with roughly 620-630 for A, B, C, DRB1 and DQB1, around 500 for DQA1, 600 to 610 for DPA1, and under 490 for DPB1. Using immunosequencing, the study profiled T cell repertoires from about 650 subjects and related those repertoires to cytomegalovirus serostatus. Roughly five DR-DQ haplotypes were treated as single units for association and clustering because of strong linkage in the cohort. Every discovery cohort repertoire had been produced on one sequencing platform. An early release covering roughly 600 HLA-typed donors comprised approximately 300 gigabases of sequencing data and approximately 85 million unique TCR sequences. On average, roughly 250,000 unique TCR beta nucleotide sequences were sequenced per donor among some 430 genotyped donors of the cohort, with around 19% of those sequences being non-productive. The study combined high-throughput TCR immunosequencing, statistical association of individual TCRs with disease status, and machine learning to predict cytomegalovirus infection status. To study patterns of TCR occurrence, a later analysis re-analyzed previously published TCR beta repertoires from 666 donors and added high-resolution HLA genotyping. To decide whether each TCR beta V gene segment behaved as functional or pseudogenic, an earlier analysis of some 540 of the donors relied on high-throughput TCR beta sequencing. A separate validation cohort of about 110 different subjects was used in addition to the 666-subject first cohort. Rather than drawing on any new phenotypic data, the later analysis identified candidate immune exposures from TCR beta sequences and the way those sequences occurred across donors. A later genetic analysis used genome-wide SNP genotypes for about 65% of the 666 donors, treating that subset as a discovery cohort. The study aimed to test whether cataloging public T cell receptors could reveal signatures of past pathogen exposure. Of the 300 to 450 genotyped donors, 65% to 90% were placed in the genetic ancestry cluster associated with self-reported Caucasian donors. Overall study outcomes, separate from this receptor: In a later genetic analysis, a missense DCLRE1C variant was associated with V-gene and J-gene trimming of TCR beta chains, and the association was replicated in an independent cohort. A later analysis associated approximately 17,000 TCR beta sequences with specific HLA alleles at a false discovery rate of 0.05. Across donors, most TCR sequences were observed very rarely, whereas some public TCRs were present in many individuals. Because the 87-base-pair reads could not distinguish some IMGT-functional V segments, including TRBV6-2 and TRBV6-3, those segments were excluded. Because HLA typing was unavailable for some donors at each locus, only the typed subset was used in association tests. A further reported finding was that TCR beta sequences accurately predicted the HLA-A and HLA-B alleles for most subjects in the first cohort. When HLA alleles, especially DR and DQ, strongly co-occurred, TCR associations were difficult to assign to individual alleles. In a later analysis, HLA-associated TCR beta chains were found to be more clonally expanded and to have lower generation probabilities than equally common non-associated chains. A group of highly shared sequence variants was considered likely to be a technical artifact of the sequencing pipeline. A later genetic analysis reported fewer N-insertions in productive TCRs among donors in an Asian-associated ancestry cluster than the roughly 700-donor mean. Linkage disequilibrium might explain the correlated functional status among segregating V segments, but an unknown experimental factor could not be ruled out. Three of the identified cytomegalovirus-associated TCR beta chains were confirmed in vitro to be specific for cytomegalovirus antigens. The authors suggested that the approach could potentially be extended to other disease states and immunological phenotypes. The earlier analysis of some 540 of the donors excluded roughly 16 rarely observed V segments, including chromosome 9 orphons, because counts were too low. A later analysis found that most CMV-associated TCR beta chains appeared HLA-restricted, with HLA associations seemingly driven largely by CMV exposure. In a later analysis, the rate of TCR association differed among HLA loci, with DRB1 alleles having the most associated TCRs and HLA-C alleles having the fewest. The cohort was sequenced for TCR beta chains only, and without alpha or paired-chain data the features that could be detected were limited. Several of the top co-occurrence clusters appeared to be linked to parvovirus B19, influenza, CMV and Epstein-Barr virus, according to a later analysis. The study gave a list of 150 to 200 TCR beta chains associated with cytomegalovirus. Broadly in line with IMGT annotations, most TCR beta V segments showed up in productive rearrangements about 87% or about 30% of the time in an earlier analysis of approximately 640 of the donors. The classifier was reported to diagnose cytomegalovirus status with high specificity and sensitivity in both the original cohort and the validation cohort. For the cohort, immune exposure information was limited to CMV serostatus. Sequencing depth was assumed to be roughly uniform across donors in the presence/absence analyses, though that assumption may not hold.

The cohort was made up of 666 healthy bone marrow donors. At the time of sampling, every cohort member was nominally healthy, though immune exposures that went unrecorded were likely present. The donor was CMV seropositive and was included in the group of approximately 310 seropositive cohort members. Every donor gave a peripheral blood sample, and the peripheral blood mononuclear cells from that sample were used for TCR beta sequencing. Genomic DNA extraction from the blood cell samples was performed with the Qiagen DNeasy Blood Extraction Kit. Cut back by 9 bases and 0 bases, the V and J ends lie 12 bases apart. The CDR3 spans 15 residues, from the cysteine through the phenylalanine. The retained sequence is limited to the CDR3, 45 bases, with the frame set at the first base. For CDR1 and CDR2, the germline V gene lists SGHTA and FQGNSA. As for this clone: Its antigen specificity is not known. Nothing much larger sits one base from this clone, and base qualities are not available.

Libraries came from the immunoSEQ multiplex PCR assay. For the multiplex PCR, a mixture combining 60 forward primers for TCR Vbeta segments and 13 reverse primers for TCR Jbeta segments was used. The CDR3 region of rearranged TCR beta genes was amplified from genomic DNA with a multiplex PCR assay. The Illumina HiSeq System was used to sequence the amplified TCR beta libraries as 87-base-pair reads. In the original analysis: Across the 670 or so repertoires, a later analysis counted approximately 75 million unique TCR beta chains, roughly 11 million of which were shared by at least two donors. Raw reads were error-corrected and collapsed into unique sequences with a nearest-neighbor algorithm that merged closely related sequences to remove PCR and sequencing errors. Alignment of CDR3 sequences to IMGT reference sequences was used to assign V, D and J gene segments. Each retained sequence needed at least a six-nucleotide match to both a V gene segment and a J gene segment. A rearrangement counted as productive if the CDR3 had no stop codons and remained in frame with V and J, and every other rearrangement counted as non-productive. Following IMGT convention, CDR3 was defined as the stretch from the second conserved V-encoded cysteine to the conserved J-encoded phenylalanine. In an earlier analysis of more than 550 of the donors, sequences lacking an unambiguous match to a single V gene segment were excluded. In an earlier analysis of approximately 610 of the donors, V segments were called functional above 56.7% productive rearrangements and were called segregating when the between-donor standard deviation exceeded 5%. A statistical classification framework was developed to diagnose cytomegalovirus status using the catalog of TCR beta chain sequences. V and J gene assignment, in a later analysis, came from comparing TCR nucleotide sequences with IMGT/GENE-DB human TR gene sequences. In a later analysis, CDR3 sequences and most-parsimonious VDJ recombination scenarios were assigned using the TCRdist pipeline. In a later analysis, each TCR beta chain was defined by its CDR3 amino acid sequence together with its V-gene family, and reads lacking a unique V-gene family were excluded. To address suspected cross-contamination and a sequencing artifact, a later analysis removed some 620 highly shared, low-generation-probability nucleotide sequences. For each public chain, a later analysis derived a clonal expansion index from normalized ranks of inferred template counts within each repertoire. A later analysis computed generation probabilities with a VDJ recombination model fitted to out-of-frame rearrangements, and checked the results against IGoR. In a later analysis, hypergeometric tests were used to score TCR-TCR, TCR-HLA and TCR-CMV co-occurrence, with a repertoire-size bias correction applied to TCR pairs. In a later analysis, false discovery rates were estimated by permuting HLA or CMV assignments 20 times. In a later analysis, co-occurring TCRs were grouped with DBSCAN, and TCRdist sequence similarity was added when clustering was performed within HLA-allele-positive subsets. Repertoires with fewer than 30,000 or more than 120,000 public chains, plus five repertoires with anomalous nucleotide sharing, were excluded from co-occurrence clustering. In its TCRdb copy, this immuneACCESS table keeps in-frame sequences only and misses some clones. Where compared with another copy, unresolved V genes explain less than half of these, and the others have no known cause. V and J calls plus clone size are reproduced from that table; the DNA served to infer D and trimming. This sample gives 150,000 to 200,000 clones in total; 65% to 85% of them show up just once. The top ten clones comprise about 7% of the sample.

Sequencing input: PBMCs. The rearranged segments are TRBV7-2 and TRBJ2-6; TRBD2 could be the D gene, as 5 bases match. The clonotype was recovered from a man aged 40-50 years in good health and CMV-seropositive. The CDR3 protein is CASKPGSSGANVLTF. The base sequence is TGTGCCAGTAAGCCGGGGAGCTCTGGGGCCAACGTCCTGACTTTC.